This T cell receptor (beta chain) was captured by sequencing in a study of graft-versus-host responses after intestinal transplantation. The V and J ends lost 4 bases and 0 bases respectively, with 6 bases between them. CDR1 and CDR2 (germline): SSHAT, FNYEAQ (reference sequence). The CDR3 is made up of 14 amino acids. Libraries were prepared by immunoSEQ multiplex PCR; TCRdb keeps only in-frame clonotypes and omits some of them. Of more than 65,000 clones in the sample, 85% to 95% were seen once. Worth noting for this clone: Its antigen remains unidentified.

The chain recombines TRBV7-7 with TRBJ2-2; D is uncertain. This receptor was taken from a human donor who was the organ donor for an intestinal transplant. This material consisted of unstimulated CD8+ T cells sorted from spleen or lymph node cells, taken before transplant. The CDR3 protein is CASSYEPNTGELFF. The CDR3 coding sequence is TGTGCCAGCAGCTATGAACCGAACACCGGGGAGCTGTTTTTT.